One T cell receptor (beta chain) is described in this entry. No cognate antigen has been identified for it. Base qualities are not at hand, and no much larger clone is one base apart. CD8 naive samples were CD45RO-negative cells positively selected for CCR7, giving a CD45RA+CCR7+ population that excluded TemRA cells. The donors were healthy, HIV-negative adults with no recently reported acute infections or vaccinations. Every donor was a Caucasian adult living in Nashville, Tennessee, USA. Blood was obtained by leukapheresis, after which PBMCs were separated by Ficoll-Histopaque density gradient centrifugation and cryopreserved in liquid nitrogen vapor phase. Analytical flow cytometry was used to check the purity and quantity of every magnetically sorted T cell population. Each sorted fraction had its genomic DNA isolated and then quantified by UV absorbance on a Nanodrop 2000c. This sample was included in a study of shared clonotypes between healthy human individuals (dated by TCRdb to the early 2020s). With regard to the full study: The cohort included three men and two women between 18 and 49 years of age. For each donor, CD4 naive and CD4 memory were each run on three plates, CD8 naive on two plates, and CD8 memory on one plate. Blood TCR repertoires of about five healthy adults were deeply sequenced to estimate repertoire size and the extent of clonotype sharing between individuals. To increase sequencing depth and limit assay-specific biases, TCR repertoire library preparation and sequencing were carried out by different laboratories using diverse techniques. Between about 0.85 and 9.5 billion PBMCs per donor were obtained by leukapheresis. The research as a whole found: Clonotypes shared by all four sorted-subset donors showed higher generation probabilities than non-shared clonotypes. Based on pairwise subsampling, the degree of clonotype sharing among donors was expected to be affected by sequencing depth. Sharing across a few donors was observed for around 5% of naive CD4, 3% to 4% of naive CD8, about 2.3% of memory CD4, and about 0.38% of memory CD8 clonotypes. Sampling was restricted to blood, and TCR repertoires in tissues likely differ from the TCR repertoires found in blood. Incomplete sequencing was indicated by rarefaction of sorted-subset datasets, despite the large sequencing depth. The small number of donors limited the genetic and exposure-history diversity represented. Naive subsets generally had larger estimated clonotype richness than memory subsets.

Measured from the cysteine to the phenylalanine, the CDR3 is 14 residues long. CDR3 DNA is the only sequence kept; it has 42 bases, read in frame from the first base. Per the germline V gene (reference sequence), MNHNY is the CDR1 and SVGAGI is the CDR2. V gives up 3 bases and J gives up 5 bases, and the segment between their germline ends measures 13 bases. Using the deep immunoSEQ assay, multiplex PCR amplified TCR CDR3 regions from genomic DNA. Extracted genomic DNA from each cell subset was spread evenly across all wells of several immunoSEQ 96-well plates, with each plate serving as a replicate. For sorted subsets, around 200 ng genomic DNA, equal to about 30,000 T cell genomes, was loaded into each replicate PCR. Purified libraries were measured with a Qubit 3.0 fluorometer, size-checked on a Bioanalyzer 2100, and measured again with the KAPA Library Quantification kit. Each immunoSEQ 96-well plate was sequenced on its own single-read 150-cycle Illumina NextSeq 550 flow cell. The published analysis was carried out like this. Because the immunoSEQ output held only junctional sequences and lacked quality scores, the filtering could not match the filtering applied to full-length reads. To assign V/J genes and CDR3, sequences were annotated against IMGT germline references using PyIR, a Python wrapper for IgBLAST v1.9. Reads were filtered out if the reads had weak V/J assignments (E-value above 1e-6), no CDR3, stop codons, out-of-frame junctions, or ambiguous translated residues. V3J clonotypes were defined as sequences sharing an identical inferred V gene, J gene, and CDR3 amino acid sequence. The percentage overlap between two repertoires was calculated by dividing the number of shared unique clonotypes by the size of the smaller repertoire. Richness of each repertoire was evaluated using RTK rarefaction, the Chao1 estimator, and Recon v2.1 estimates of unobserved clonotypes. For all TCRbeta clonotypes obtained by the gDNA method from four donors, generation probabilities were computed with OLGA. TCRdb carries this immuneACCESS record with in-frame sequences only. Its versions omit some clonotypes, under half of them owing to an unresolved V gene in the studies checked, with the rest unexplained. That table gives V, J and clone size, and the DNA gave D and trimming. Across this sample there are a few million clones, with 90% to 95% seen only once. The ten top clones hold about 1.7% of the sample.

The chain was built from TRBV6-6 and TRBJ2-5; a confident D gene designation cannot be given. The clonotype comes from a man aged 18-30 years in good health. Some clones in this sample may be carry-over from other donors' samples. The material sequenced was naive CD8+ T cells from PBMCs. The sample's cell subset or site label, decoded: CD45RA+CCR7+. The CDR3 region has the sequence CASSYRLLEETQYF. Read as DNA, the sequence is TGTGCCAGCAGTTATCGTTTGCTGGAGGAGACCCAGTACTTC.